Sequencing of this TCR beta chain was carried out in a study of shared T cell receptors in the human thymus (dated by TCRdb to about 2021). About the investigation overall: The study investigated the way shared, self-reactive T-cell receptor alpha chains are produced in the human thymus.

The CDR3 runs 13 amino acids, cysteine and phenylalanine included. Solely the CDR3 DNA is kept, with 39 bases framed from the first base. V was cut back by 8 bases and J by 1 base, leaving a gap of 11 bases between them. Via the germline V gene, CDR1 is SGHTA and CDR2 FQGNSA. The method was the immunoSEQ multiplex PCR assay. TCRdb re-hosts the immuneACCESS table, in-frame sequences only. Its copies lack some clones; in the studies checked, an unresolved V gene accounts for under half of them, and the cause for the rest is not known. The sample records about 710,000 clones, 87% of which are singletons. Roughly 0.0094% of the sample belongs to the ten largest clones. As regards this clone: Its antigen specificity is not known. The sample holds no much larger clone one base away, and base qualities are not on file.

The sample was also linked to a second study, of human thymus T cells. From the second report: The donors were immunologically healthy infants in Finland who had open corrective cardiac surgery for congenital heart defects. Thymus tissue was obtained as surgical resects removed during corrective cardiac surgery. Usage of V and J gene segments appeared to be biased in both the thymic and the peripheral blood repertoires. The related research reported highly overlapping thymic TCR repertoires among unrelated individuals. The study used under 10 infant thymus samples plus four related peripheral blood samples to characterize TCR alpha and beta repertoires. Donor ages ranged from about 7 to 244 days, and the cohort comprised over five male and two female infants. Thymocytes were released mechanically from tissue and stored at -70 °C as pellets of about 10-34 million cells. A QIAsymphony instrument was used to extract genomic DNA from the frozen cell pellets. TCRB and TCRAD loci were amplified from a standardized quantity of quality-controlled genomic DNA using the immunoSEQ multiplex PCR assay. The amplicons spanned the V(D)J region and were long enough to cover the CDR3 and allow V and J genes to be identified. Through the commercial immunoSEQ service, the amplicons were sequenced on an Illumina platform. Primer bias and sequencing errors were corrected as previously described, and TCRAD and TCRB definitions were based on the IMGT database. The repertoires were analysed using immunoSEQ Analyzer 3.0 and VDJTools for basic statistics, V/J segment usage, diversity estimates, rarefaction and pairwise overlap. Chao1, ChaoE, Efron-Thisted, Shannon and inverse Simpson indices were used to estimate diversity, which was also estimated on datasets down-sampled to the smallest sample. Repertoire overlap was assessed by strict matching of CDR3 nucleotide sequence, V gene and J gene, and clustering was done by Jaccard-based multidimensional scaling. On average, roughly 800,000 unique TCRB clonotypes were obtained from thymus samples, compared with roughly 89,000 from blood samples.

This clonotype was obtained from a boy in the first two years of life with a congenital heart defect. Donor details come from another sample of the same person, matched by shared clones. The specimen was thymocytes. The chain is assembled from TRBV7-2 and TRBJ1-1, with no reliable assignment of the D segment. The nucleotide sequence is TGTGCCAGCGGGGAGAGAGGGAACACTGAAGCTTTCTTT. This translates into CASGERGNTEAFF.